What follows are 18 T cell receptor beta chains derived from one specimen sequenced in a study of memory CD4+ T cells and cytomegalovirus serostatus. The sort gate was single viable CD3+CD4+CD8-CD45RO+ cells for memory CD4+ T cells. The table came from immunoSEQ multiplex PCR; TCRdb's copy has only in-frame clones and leaves some out. Among roughly 48,000 clones listed, 80% were seen once. Source material: memory CD4+ T cells from blood. Receptors were obtained from an adult in good health and CMV-seropositive.

This chain joins TRBV14 and TRBJ2-1; D is possibly TRBD1 (5 bases). The CDR3 has 15 residues. V was trimmed by 0 bases and J by 6 bases, leaving 12 bases between them. The V gene's germline CDR1 is SGHDN and CDR2 FVKESK. Written as DNA, the CDR3 is TGTGCCAGCAGCCAAGATATACATAGGGGCAATGAGCAGTTCTTC. Its protein is CASSQDIHRGNEQFF.

CDR3 sequence: CASSQAGSGGYGYTF. CDR3 DNA: TGTGCCAGCAGCCAAGCGGGCTCAGGGGGCTATGGCTACACCTTC. The V call is TRBV14, the J call TRBJ1-2; 7 positions agree with TRBD1. CDR3 size: 15 residues. Germline-derived CDR1 and CDR2 are SGHDN and FVKESK. The junction had 6 bases not matched to a gene; V was cut back by 1 base and J by 4 bases.

As for this clone: The sample carries other DNA sequences with the same CDR3. The chain uses TRBV4-3 and TRBJ1-1; D is uncertain. CDR1 and CDR2 (germline): LGHNA, YSLEER. The CDR3 has 13 residues. Trimming removed 0 bases at V and 3 bases at J, with 5 bases between. The CDR3, as DNA: TGCGCCAGCAGCCAAGACCCCGACACTGAAGCTTTCTTT. This codes for CASSQDPDTEAFF.

The V gene is TRBV2, the J gene TRBJ2-5; 8 positions agree with TRBD1. The J call is doubtful: the DNA matches TRBJ2-7 better. CDR1 is SNHLY, CDR2 FYNNEI, per germline. The CDR3 contains 13 residues. CDR3 sequence (DNA): TGTGCCAGCAGTTTCGGACAGGGTAACGAGCAGTACTTC. It is translated as CASSFGQGNEQYF.

This chain links TRBV30 with TRBJ2-4; 12 nucleotides agree with TRBD2. The CDR3 spans 20 residues. The ends lost 0 bases at V and 2 bases at J; junction bases unmatched: 14. The germline CDR1 and CDR2 sequences are GTSNPN and SVGIG (reference sequence). The CDR3 region is CAWSVFQLAGGLVTKNIQYF. The DNA of the CDR3 is TGTGCCTGGAGTGTATTCCAACTAGCGGGAGGACTAGTAACCAAAAACATTCAGTACTTC.

V is TRBV10-2 and J is TRBJ1-6; 7 nucleotides align to TRBD1. This CDR3 has 14 residues. Germline lookup yields CDR1 WSHSY and CDR2 SAAADI. V trimming: 6 bases; J trimming: 14 bases; junction bases outside the gene matches: 13. For the CDR3, the DNA is TGCGCCAGCAGCGACCAAGGGACAGTAAGGTCCCTCCACTTT. This sequence encodes CASSDQGTVRSLHF.

V gene TRBV5-1 combines with J gene TRBJ1-3; D gene unclear. With 4 bases removed from V and 6 bases from J, the gap between germline ends came to 8 bases. CDR1 and CDR2 from the germline V gene are SGHRS and YFSETQ. The length of the CDR3 is 12 residues. CDR3 DNA sequence: TGCGCCAGCAGCGATTCCCTAAACACCATATATTTT. This codes for CASSDSLNTIYF.

The rearrangement joins TRBV10-2 to TRBJ1-5, with a weak D call TRBD1 (6 bases). The CDR3 has 14 amino acids. Germline loops: CDR1 WSHSY, CDR2 SAAADI. Trimming left V 6 bases short and J 3 bases short, with 12 bases between. CDR3 loop: CASSDTGINQPQHF. The CDR3, as DNA: TGCGCCAGCAGCGATACAGGGATCAATCAGCCCCAGCATTTT.

This chain uses TRBV7-8 with TRBJ2-7; D gene uncertain. Germline assignment: CDR1 SGHVS and CDR2 FQNEAQ. The CDR3 consists of 13 residues. V lost 5 bases to trimming and J lost 0 bases, with 8 bases between them. CDR3 amino acids: CASSGRSSYEQYF. CDR3 in DNA: TGTGCCAGCAGCGGGCGGAGCTCCTACGAGCAGTACTTC.

The table lists this clone with a few counts. At the DNA level, this CDR3 is encoded by other sequences in the same sample as well. The chain links TRBV28 to TRBJ1-5, with D possibly matching TRBD1 (6 bases). This CDR3 comprises 14 residues. The V and J ends lost 2 bases and 4 bases respectively, with 9 bases between them. Germline V gene sequence: CDR1 MDHEN, CDR2 SYDVKM. CDR3 DNA: TGTGCCAGCAGTTTAATAAGGGGGAATCAGCCCCAGCATTTT. Protein sequence: CASSLIRGNQPQHF.

This sequence joins TRBV30 and TRBJ1-5, with D tentatively TRBD1 (5 bases). The CDR3 consists of 14 residues. Germline V CDR1 and CDR2: GTSNPN, SVGIG (reference sequence). Trimming cost V 0 bases and J 6 bases, with 12 bases left between them. The CDR3 DNA is TGTGCCTGGAGTGTATCGGGGCCCGGTCAGCCCCAGCATTTT. It codes for CAWSVSGPGQPQHF. The variable domain in full, completed from reference TRBV30 and TRBJ1-5, reads SQTIHQWPATLVQPVGSPLSLECTVEGTSNPNLYWYRQAAGRGLQLLFYSVGIGQISSEVPQNLSASRPQDRQFILSSKKLLLSDSGFYLCAWSVSGPGQPQHFGDGTRLSIL.

The sample holds a few counts of this clone. Written as DNA, the CDR3 is TGTGCCAGCAGCCCGACCGGGACTAGCGGGAGTCGGAAGCAGTTCTTC. This sequence encodes CASSPTGTSGSRKQFF. V gene TRBV7-6 combines with J gene TRBJ2-1, with TRBD2 matching 14 bases. This CDR3 spans 16 amino acids. J lost 11 bases, V lost 5 bases, and 11 bases had no gene match. Germline assignment: CDR1 SGHVS and CDR2 FNYEAQ.

The rearrangement joins TRBV7-3 to TRBJ1-1, with unresolved D. V was shortened by 4 bases and J by 3 bases, with 9 bases between the two germline ends. Germline values: CDR1 SGHTA, CDR2 FQGTGA. The CDR3 runs to 13 residues. The CDR3 coding sequence is TGTGCCAGCAGCTCCTCGTGGTACACTGAAGCTTTCTTT. Protein: CASSSSWYTEAFF.

The rearrangement uses TRBV13 and TRBJ2-6; possibly TRBD1 for D (6 bases). The CDR3 runs 15 residues. Germline V gives CDR1 PRHDT, CDR2 FYEKMQ (reference sequence). The V gene lost 4 bases and the J gene lost 3 bases, with 10 bases spanning the gap. The CDR3 region has the DNA TGTGCCAGCAGCTCGACAGGACTTGGGGCCAACGTCCTGACTTTC. The encoded protein is CASSSTGLGANVLTF.

This clone was observed a few times. The chain has TRBV29-1 and TRBJ2-1; possible D gene TRBD1, 5 bases. The CDR3 spans 14 residues. The germline CDR1 and CDR2 sequences are SQVTM and ANQGSEA. The V gene lost 5 bases and the J gene lost 4 bases, with 15 bases spanning the gap. CDR3 in amino acids: CSVSPSTDYNEQFF. The CDR3, as DNA: TGCAGCGTTTCGCCCTCGACAGATTACAATGAGCAGTTCTTC.

The genes are TRBV5-4 and TRBJ2-5, with TRBD2 as a possible D gene (6 bases). The V and J ends lost 4 bases and 5 bases respectively, with 21 bases between them. This CDR3 spans 16 amino acids. From germline, CDR1 is SGHNT and CDR2 YYREEE (reference sequence). The CDR3, as DNA: TGTGCCAGCAGCCCCGGGGTAGGACCTGGGAGGGAGACCCAGTACTTC. Its translation is CASSPGVGPGRETQYF.

The rearrangement links TRBV2 to TRBJ2-2; D remains ambiguous. CDR3 length equals 13 residues. Trimming cost V 6 bases and J 4 bases, with 9 bases left between them. Per the germline V gene, CDR1 is SNHLY and CDR2 is FYNNEI. This chain's CDR3 is CASSLQRTGELFF. In nucleotides, the CDR3 is TGTGCCAGCAGCCTCCAACGCACCGGGGAGCTGTTTTTT.

The rearrangement joins TRBV6-5 to TRBJ1-1; D gene uncertain. Trimming cost V 7 bases and J 6 bases, with 18 bases left between them. CDR3 length: 14 residues. Germline-derived CDR1 and CDR2 are MNHEY and SVGAGI. The chain's CDR3 is CASTINPLHPEAFF. The CDR3 DNA is TGTGCCAGCACCATAAATCCCCTCCACCCTGAAGCTTTCTTT.